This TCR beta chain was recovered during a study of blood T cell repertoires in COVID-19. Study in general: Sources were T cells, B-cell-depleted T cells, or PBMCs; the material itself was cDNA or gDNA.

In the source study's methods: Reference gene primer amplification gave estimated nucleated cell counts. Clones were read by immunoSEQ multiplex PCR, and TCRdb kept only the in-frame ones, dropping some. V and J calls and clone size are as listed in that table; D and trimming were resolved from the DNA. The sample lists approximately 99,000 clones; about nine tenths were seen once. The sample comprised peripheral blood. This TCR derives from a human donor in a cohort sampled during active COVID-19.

CDR3 bases: TGTGCCAGCAGTCAAGGACTAGCGGGGAGCACAGATACGCAGTATTTT. It translates to CASSQGLAGSTDTQYF. The chain links TRBV6-1 to TRBJ2-3; TRBD2 matches 12 bases. Germline CDR1 and CDR2: MNHNS and SASEGT. The J segment lost 0 bases and the V segment lost 5 bases, leaving 3 bases of the junction unmatched. CDR3 length: 16 amino acids.